This T cell receptor beta chain emerged from a study of blood T cell repertoires in COVID-19. Study background: T cells, B-cell-depleted T cells, or PBMCs provided the cDNA or gDNA that served as material.

In germline, CDR1 is KGHSH, CDR2 LQKENI. V lost 6 bases and J lost 4; bases outside the gene matches: 10. The CDR3 spans 16 residues. Repertoires were generated with immunoSEQ multiplex PCR, while TCRdb's copy carries only in-frame clones and drops some. The sample lists approximately 75,000 clones, around 90% occurring once. This clone was counted a few times. J is TRBJ2-3 and V is TRBV18, with 10 bases aligning to TRBD2. The source of this sequence is a man between 45 and 60 years old with acute or convalescent COVID-19. The specimen sequenced was peripheral blood. In DNA, the CDR3 is TGTGCCAGCTCCCAAAAAGCGGGGGGGCTCTCAGATACGCAGTATTTT. Translated: CASSQKAGGLSDTQYF.